One TCR beta chain is described in this entry. Its cognate antigen is unknown. The authors ran a second PCR of 7 to 11 cycles using a sample-barcoded 5' primer and a J-beta primer mix. Each CDR3 protein gets one entry after TCRdb re-called the 5' RACE reads with MiXCR. The repertoire consists of roughly 720,000 distinct CDR3 sequences, with less than 70% occurring once and the leading ten covering approximately 40%. The study recruited healthy Caucasian donors from Russia who were aged about 6 to 90. Isolated PBMCs totaled at least 6.5 million in each sample. The data belong to a study of blood T cells in healthy people across ages. Study findings and constraints: Naive T cell percentage showed a strong correlation with the diversity of TCR beta. Unsorted PBMC input precluded a conclusive naive versus antigen-experienced comparison.

In germline, CDR1 is SGHTA, CDR2 FQGNSA. V was shortened by 5 bases and J by 2 bases, with 13 bases between the two germline ends. This CDR3 spans 16 amino acids. The receptor was isolated from a man of 80 years or more in good health. Sequences were obtained from blood. This rearrangement joins TRBV7-2 to TRBJ1-6; a weak D match, TRBD1 (6 bases). CDR3 loop: CASSPRQVAYNSPLHF. The CDR3, as DNA: TGTGCCAGCAGCCCCAGACAGGTGGCCTATAATTCACCCCTCCACTTT.